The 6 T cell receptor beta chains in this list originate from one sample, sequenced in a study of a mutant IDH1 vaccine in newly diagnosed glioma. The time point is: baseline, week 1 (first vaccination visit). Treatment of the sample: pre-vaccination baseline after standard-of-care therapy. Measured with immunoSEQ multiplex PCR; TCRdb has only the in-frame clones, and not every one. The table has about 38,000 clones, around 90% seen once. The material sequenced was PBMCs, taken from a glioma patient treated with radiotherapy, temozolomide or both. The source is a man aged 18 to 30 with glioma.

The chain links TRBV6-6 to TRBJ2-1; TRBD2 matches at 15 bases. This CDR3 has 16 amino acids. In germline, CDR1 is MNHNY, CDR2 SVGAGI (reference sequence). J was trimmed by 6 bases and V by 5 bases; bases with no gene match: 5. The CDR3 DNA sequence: TGTGCCAGCAGTCAGGGACTAGCGGGAGGTATCAATGAGCAGTTCTTC. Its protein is CASSQGLAGGINEQFF.

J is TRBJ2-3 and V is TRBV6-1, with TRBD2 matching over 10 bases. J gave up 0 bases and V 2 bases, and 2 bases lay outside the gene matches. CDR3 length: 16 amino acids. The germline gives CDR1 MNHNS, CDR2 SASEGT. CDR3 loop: CASSELAGASTDTQYF. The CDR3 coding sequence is TGTGCCAGCAGTGAACTAGCGGGAGCTAGCACAGATACGCAGTATTTT.

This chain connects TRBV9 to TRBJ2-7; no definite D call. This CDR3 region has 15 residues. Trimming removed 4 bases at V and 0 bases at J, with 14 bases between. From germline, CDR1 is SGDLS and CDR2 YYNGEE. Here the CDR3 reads CASSPTPTPSYEQYF. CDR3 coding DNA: TGTGCCAGCAGCCCCACACCCACCCCCTCCTACGAGCAGTACTTC.

CDR3 coding DNA: TGTGCCAGCAGTAATGGGAACACCGGGGAGCTGTTTTTT. Translation gives CASSNGNTGELFF. V is TRBV6-5 and J is TRBJ2-2, with unresolved D. The CDR3 runs 13 residues. Germline V lookup: CDR1 MNHEY, CDR2 SVGAGI. Trimming stripped 5 bases from V and 1 base from J, with 5 bases between.

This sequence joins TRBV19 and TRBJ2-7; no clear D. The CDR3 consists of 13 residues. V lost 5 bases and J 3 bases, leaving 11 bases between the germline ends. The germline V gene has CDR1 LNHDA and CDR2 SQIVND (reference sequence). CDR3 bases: TGTGCCAGTAGTCCCGGGTGGGTCTACGAGCAGTACTTC. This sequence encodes CASSPGWVYEQYF. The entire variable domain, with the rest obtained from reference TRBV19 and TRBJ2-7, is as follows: DGGITQSPKYLFRKEGQNVTLSCEQNLNHDAMYWYRQDPGQGLRLIYYSQIVNDFQKGDIAEGYSVSREKKESFPLTVTSAQKNPTAFYLCASSPGWVYEQYFGPGTRLTVT.

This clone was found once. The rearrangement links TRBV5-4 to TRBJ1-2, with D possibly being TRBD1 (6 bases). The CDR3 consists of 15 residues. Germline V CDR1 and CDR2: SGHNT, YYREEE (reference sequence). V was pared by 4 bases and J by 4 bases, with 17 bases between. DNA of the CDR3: TGTGCCAGCAGCCCCAAAGGGGACACCCTCTATGGCTACACCTTC. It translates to CASSPKGDTLYGYTF.